The clone carrying this TCR beta chain has only a few counts. Amplified regions were TCR beta CDR3 sequences from RNA transcripts. First-round RT-PCR targeting the TCR CDR3 was performed with the HTBI primer set. TCRdb re-called the multiplex PCR reads with MiXCR, one entry per CDR3 protein. Of around 490,000 distinct CDR3 sequences in the sample, 20% were seen once. The data are from a study of T cells in Graves' hyperthyroidism and ophthalmopathy. In germline, CDR1 is MNHNS, CDR2 SASEGT. V lost 7 bases and J lost 1, with 14 bases in between. The CDR3 runs to 15 residues. The clonotype originates from a man aged 40-49 years with Graves' ophthalmopathy. The sequenced sample consisted of blood. This sequence joins TRBV6-1 and TRBJ1-5; a possible D gene is TRBD1 (6 bases). CDR3 sequence reads: CASTPRGPSNQPQHF. The CDR3 DNA reads as TGTGCCAGCACCCCCCGGGGGCCAAGCAATCAGCCCCAGCATTTT.